Reported below is one TCR beta chain. Antigen specificity is unknown. This entry belongs to a study of cytomegalovirus exposure and HLA in healthy donors. The PCR used 60 Vbeta and 13 Jbeta primers. Measured with immunoSEQ multiplex PCR; TCRdb has only the in-frame clones, and not every one. The sample shows around 140,000 clones, 60% to 80% of them seen only once. Germline lookup yields CDR1 LNHDA and CDR2 SQIVND (reference sequence). V shed 4 bases and J 3 bases; nucleotides not matched to a gene: 5. This CDR3 has 15 residues. Study conclusions and caveats: In a later analysis, at a false discovery rate of 0.05, fewer than 20,000 TCR beta sequences matched HLA alleles. A few CMV-associated chains proved CMV antigen-specific in vitro. Being productive about 87% or about 30% of the time was typical of most TCR beta V segments in an earlier analysis. Using the classifier, cytomegalovirus status was reportedly diagnosed with high specificity and sensitivity.

This clonotype was sampled from a man aged 35 to 55 in good health and CMV-seronegative. The V call is TRBV19, the J call TRBJ1-2; the match to TRBD1 covers 10 bases. Sequenced: PBMCs. The CDR3 nucleotides read TGTGCCAGTAGTAGACTGACAGGGGGCGACTATGGCTACACCTTC. As protein: CASSRLTGGDYGYTF. Filled out from reference TRBV19 and TRBJ1-2, the complete variable domain reads DGGITQSPKYLFRKEGQNVTLSCEQNLNHDAMYWYRQDPGQGLRLIYYSQIVNDFQKGDIAEGYSVSREKKESFPLTVTSAQKNPTAFYLCASSRLTGGDYGYTFGSGTRLTVV.